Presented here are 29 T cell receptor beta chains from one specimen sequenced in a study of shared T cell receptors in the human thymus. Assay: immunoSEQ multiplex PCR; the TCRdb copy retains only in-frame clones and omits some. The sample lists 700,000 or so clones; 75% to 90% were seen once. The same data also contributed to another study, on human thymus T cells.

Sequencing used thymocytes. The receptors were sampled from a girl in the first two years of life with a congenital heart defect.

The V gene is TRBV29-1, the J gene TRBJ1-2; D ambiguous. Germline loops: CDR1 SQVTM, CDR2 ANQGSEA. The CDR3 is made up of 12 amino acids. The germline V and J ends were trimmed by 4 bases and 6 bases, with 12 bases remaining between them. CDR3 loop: CSVGRRSDGYTF. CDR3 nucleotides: TGCAGCGTTGGAAGGCGGTCTGATGGCTACACCTTC.

CDR3 sequence reads: CASRGTGGYEQYF. The CDR3 nucleotides are TGTGCCAGCAGGGGGACAGGGGGCTACGAGCAGTACTTC. The chain links TRBV2 to TRBJ2-7; 11 bases map to TRBD1. Germline CDR1 reads SNHLY; CDR2 reads FYNNEI. J gave up 3 bases and V 6 bases, and 1 base lay outside the gene matches. The CDR3 is made up of 13 amino acids.

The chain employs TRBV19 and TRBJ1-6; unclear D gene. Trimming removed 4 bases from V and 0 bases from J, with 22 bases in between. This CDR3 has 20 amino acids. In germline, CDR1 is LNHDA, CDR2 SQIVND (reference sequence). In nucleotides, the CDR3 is TGTGCCAGTAGTACCTATAAGAGGAGGAATCAAAGCTCCTATAATTCACCCCTCCACTTT. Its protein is CASSTYKRRNQSSYNSPLHF.

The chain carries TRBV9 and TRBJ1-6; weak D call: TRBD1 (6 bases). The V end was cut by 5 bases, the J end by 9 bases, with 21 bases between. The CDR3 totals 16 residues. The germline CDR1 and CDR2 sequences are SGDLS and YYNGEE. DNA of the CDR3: TGTGCCAGCAGTGTACATAACAGGGTTCAAGGTTCACCCCTCCACTTT. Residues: CASSVHNRVQGSPLHF.

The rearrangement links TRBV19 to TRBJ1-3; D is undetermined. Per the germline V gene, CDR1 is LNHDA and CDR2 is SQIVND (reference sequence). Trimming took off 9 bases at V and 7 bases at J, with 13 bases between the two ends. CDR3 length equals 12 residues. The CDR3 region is CASNCPRNTIYF. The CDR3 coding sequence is TGTGCCAGCAACTGTCCGAGGAACACCATATATTTT.

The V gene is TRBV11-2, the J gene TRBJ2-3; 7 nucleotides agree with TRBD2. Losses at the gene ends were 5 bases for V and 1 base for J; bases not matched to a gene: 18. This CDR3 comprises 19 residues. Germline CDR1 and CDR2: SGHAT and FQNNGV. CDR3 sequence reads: CASSHYLIMSLAGTDTQYF. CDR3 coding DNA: TGTGCCAGCAGCCATTACCTGATTATGTCGCTAGCGGGCACAGATACGCAGTATTTT.

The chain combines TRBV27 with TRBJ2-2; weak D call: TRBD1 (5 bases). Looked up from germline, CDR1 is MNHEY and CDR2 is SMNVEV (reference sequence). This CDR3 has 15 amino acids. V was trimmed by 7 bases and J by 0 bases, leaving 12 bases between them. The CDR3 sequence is CASNPGNANTGELFF. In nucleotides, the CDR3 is TGTGCCAGCAACCCAGGGAACGCGAACACCGGGGAGCTGTTTTTT.

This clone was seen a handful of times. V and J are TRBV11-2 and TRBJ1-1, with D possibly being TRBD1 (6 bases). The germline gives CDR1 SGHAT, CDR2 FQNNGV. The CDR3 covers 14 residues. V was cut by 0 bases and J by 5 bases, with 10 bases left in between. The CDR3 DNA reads TGTGCCAGCAGCTTAGATCCAGGGGTAACTGAAGCTTTCTTT. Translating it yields CASSLDPGVTEAFF.

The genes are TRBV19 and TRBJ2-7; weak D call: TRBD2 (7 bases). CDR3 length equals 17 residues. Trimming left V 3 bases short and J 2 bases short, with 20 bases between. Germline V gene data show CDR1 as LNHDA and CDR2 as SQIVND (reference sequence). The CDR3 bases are TGTGCCAGTAGTATTAAGGGGACCGGGGGGCCTCCCTACGAGCAGTACTTC. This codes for CASSIKGTGGPPYEQYF.

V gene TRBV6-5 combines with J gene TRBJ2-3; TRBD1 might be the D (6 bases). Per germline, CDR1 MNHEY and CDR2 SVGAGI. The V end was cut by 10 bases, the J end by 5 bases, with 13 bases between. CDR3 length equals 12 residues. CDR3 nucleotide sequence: TGTGCCATCAGGGGAAGGGGAGATACGCAGTATTTT. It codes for CAIRGRGDTQYF.

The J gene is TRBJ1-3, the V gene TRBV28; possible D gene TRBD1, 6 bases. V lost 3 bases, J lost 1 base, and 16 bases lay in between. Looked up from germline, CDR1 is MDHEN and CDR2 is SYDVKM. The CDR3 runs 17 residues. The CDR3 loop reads CASSFLDSRFSGNTIYF. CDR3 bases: TGTGCCAGCAGTTTCTTGGACAGTCGGTTTTCTGGAAACACCATATATTTT. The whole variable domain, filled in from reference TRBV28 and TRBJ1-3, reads DVKVTQSSRYLVKRTGEKVFLECVQDMDHENMFWYRQDPGLGLRLIYFSYDVKMKEKGDIPEGYSVSREKKERFSLILESASTNQTSMYLCASSFLDSRFSGNTIYFGEGSWLTVV.

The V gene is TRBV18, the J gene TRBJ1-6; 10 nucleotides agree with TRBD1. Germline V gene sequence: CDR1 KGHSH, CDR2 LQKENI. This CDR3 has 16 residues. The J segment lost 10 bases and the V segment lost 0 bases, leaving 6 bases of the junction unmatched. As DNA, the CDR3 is TGTGCCAGCTCACCACCTGACAGGGGGCATCTCTCACCCCTCCACTTT. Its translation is CASSPPDRGHLSPLHF.

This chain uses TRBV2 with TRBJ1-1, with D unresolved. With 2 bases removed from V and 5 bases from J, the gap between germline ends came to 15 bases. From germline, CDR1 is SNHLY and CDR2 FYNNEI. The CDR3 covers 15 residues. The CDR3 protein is CASSEWEGWGTEAFF. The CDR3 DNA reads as TGTGCCAGCAGTGAATGGGAGGGTTGGGGAACTGAAGCTTTCTTT.

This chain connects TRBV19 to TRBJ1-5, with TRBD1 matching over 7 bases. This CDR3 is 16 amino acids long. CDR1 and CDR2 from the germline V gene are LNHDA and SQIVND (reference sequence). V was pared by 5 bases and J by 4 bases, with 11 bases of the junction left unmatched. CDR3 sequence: CASSSSPGGGNQPQHF. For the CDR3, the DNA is TGTGCCAGTAGTTCAAGCCCAGGGGGAGGAAATCAGCCCCAGCATTTT. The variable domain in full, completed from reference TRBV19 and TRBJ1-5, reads DGGITQSPKYLFRKEGQNVTLSCEQNLNHDAMYWYRQDPGQGLRLIYYSQIVNDFQKGDIAEGYSVSREKKESFPLTVTSAQKNPTAFYLCASSSSPGGGNQPQHFGDGTRLSIL.

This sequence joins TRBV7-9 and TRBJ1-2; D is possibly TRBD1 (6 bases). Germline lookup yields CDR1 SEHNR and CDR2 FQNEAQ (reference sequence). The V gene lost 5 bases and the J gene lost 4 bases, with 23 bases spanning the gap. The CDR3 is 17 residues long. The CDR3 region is CASSHRRGGRGFYGYTF. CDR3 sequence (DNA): TGTGCCAGCAGCCATCGCAGAGGGGGGAGGGGGTTCTATGGCTACACCTTC.

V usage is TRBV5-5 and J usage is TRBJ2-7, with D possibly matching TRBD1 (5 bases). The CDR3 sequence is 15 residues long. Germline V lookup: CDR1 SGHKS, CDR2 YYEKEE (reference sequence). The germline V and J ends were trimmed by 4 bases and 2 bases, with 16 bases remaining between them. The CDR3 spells CASSDVTAEPYEQYF. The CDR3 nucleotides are TGTGCCAGCAGCGATGTGACAGCTGAACCCTACGAGCAGTACTTC.

CDR3 protein: CSVSGGEETQYF. The CDR3 nucleotides read TGCAGCGTTTCGGGGGGCGAAGAGACCCAGTACTTC. The chain combines TRBV29-1 with TRBJ2-5; possible D gene TRBD2, 7 bases. Germline V lookup: CDR1 SQVTM, CDR2 ANQGSEA. The V end lost 5 bases, the J end lost 3 bases, and 10 bases lay between the germline ends. This CDR3 contains 12 residues.

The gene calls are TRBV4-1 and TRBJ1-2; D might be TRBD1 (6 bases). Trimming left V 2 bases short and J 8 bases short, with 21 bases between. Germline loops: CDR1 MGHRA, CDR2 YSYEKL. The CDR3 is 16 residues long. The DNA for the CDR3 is TGCGCCAGCAGCCAAAGTCGGGCAGGGGTAGTGGTAGGCTACACCTTC. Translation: CASSQSRAGVVVGYTF.

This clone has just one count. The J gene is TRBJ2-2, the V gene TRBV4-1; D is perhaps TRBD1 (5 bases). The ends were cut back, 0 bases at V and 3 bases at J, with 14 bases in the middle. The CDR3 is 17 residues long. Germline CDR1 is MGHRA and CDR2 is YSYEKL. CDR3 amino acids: CASSQDIPGPDTGELFF. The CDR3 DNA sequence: TGCGCCAGCAGCCAAGATATTCCAGGGCCAGACACCGGGGAGCTGTTTTTT.

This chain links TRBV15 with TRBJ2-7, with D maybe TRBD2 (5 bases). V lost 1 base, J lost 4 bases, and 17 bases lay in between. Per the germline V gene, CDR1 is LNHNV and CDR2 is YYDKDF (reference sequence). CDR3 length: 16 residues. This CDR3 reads CATSRVAPLVTYEQYF. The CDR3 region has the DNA TGTGCCACCAGCAGAGTAGCGCCATTGGTCACGTACGAGCAGTACTTC.

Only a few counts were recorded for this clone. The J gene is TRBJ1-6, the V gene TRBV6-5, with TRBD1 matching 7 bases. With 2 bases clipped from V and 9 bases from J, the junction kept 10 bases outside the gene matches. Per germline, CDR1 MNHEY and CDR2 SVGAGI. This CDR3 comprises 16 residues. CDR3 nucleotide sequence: TGTGCCAGCAGTTACAGGGGGCGCCGAATAGTTTCACCCCTCCACTTT. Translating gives CASSYRGRRIVSPLHF.

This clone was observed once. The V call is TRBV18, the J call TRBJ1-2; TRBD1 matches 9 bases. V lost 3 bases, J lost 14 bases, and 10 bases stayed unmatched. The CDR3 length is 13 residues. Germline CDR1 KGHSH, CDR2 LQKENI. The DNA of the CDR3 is TGTGCCAGCTCACCGGCGAACGACAGGGGGTGTACCTTC. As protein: CASSPANDRGCTF.

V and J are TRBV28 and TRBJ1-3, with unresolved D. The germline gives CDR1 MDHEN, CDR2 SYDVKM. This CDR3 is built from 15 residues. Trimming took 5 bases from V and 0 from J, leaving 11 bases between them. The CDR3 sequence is CASSVTVYSGNTIYF. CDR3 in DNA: TGTGCCAGCAGTGTTACAGTTTACTCTGGAAACACCATATATTTT.

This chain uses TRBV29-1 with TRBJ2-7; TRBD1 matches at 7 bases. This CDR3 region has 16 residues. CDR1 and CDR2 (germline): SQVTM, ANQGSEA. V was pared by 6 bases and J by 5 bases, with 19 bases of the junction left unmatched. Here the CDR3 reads CSVKIITGTAHDEQYF. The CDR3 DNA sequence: TGCAGCGTAAAGATCATCACCGGGACAGCACACGACGAGCAGTACTTC.

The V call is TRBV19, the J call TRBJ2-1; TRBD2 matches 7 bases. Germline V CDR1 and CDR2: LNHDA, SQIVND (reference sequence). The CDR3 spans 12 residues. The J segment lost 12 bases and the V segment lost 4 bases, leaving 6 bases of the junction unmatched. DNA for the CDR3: TGTGCCAGTAGTACCCTAGCGGAAGCGCAGTTCTTC. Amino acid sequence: CASSTLAEAQFF. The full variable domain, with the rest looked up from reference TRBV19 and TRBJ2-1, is DGGITQSPKYLFRKEGQNVTLSCEQNLNHDAMYWYRQDPGQGLRLIYYSQIVNDFQKGDIAEGYSVSREKKESFPLTVTSAQKNPTAFYLCASSTLAEAQFFGPGTRLTVL.

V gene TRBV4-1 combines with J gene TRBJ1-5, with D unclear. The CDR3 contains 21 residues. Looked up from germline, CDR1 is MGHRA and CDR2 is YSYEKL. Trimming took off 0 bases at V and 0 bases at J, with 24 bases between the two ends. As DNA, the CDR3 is TGCGCCAGCAGCCAAGAATCTTTCGGGGAGCCCTCGCCCCATAGCAATCAGCCCCAGCATTTT. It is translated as CASSQESFGEPSPHSNQPQHF.

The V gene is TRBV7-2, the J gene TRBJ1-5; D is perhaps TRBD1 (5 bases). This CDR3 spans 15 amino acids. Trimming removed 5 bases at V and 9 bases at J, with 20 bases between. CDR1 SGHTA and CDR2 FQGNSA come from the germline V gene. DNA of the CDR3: TGTGCCAGCAGCCCTACATGGGGGGTGCTCTGGCCCCAGCATTTT. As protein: CASSPTWGVLWPQHF. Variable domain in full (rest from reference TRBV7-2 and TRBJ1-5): GAGVSQSPSNKVTEKGKDVELRCDPISGHTALYWYRQSLGQGLEFLIYFQGNSAPDKSGLPSDRFSAERTGGSVSTLTIQRTQQEDSAVYLCASSPTWGVLWPQHFGDGTRLSIL.

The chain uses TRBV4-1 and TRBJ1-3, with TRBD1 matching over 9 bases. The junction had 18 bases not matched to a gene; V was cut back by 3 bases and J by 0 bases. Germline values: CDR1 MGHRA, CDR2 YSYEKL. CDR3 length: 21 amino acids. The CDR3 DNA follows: TGCGCCAGCAGCCACAGACTTTCGGGACAGGGAACCCTCCCCTCTGGAAACACCATATATTTT. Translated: CASSHRLSGQGTLPSGNTIYF.

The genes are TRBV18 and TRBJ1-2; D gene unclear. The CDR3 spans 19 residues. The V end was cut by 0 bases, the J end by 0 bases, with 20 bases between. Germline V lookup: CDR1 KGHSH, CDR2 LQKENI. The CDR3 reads CASSPPRPRTPLANYGYTF. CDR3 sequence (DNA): TGTGCCAGCTCACCACCTCGTCCGAGGACTCCCTTAGCTAACTATGGCTACACCTTC. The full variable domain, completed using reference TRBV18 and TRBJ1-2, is NAGVMQNPRHLVRRRGQEARLRCSPMKGHSHVYWYRQLPEEGLKFMVYLQKENIIDESGMPKERFSAEFPKEGPSILRIQQVVRGDSAAYFCASSPPRPRTPLANYGYTFGSGTRLTVV.